This TCR beta chain was found in a study of memory CD4+ T cells and cytomegalovirus serostatus. Study background: Of the healthy Belgian adults, 9 were CMV seropositive and about 24 seronegative.

The germline V gene encodes CDR1 SGHAT and CDR2 FQNNGV. CDR3 length: 15 residues. Germline trimming cut 5 bases from V and 14 bases from J; bases unmatched to any gene: 9. Sequencing used immunoSEQ multiplex PCR; TCRdb keeps in-frame clones, though not all of them. The profile shows about 50,000 clones, over 75% of them singletons. General study points: Repertoires predicted CMV serostatus with median bootstrapped AUC of about 0.95.

Single viable CD3+CD4+CD8-CD45RO+ cells were sorted as the memory CD4+ T cells. Donors' CMV status reflects serum IgG against pp150, pp28, p38, p52. For this clone: As yet, its antigen is unknown.

Sequences were obtained from memory CD4+ T cells from blood. The sequence came from an adult in good health and CMV-seronegative. The gene calls are TRBV11-2 and TRBJ2-1; 16 bases line up with TRBD2. CDR3 nucleotide sequence: TGTGCCAGCAGCCCAGAGGGACTAGCGGGAGGGCGTGAGTTCTTC. Protein sequence: CASSPEGLAGGREFF. Drawing the rest from reference TRBV11-2 and TRBJ2-1, the complete variable domain is EAGVAQSPRYKIIEKRQSVAFWCNPISGHATLYWYQQILGQGPKLLIQFQNNGVVDDSQLPKDRFSAERLKGVDSTLKIQPAKLEDSAVYLCASSPEGLAGGREFFGPGTRLTVL.